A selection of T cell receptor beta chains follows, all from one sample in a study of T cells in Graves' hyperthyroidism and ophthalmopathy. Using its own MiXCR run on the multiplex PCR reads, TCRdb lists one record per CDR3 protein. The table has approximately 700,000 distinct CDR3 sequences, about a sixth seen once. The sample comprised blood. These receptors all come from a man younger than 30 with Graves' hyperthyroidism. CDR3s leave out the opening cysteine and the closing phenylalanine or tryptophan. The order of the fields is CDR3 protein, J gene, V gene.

ASTLLPFRHSSYNEQF | TRBJ2-1 | TRBV6-2/TRBV6-3
ASSARLPASGRPSYEQF | TRBJ2-1 | TRBV7-2
ASSLGPGTELYEQY | TRBJ2-7 | TRBV5-5
SARDSGGIQETQY | TRBJ2-5 | TRBV20-1
ASSLGTSPYEQY | TRBJ2-7 | TRBV5-4
ASSEGRQETQY | TRBJ2-5 | TRBV5-1
ASSIILRSGELF | TRBJ2-2 | TRBV7-8
AWSVDSKQETQY | TRBJ2-5 | TRBV30
ASSKDNYNEQF | TRBJ2-1 | TRBV5-4
ASSTSPTGNTEAF | TRBJ1-1 | TRBV12-3/TRBV12-4
SAGRQPQH | TRBJ1-5 | TRBV20-1
ASSPNLADLNNEKLF | TRBJ1-4 | TRBV18
ASSIRTGGAGAF | TRBJ1-1 | TRBV5-1
ASSGWGSYEQY | TRBJ2-7 | TRBV6-1
ASSFSGRTSGANVLT | TRBJ2-6 | TRBV27
ASSEVGQGSYEQY | TRBJ2-7 | TRBV6-1
ASSSRTVNSPLH | TRBJ1-6 | TRBV28
ASSFVGSYEQY | TRBJ2-7 | TRBV28
ASSLEGGQGRPAY | TRBJ1-3 | TRBV5-8
ASSQHEGVTYEQY | TRBJ2-7 | TRBV7-8
ASSSALGREERDTQY | TRBJ2-3 | TRBV27
ASSGLAGFKF | TRBJ2-1 | TRBV12-3/TRBV12-4
ASRKLNTGELF | TRBJ2-2 | TRBV2
ASSINLKGFNQPQH | TRBJ1-5 | TRBV19
GVEGRLAGGYNEQF | TRBJ2-1 | TRBV29-1
ASGLVASGSLSYNEQF | TRBJ2-1 | TRBV12-5
SARGGRDYEQY | TRBJ2-7 | TRBV20-1
ASTGGGSREQY | TRBJ2-7 | TRBV2
ASSFRRNTEAF | TRBJ1-1 | TRBV28
ASSRGAGEAYEQY | TRBJ2-7 | TRBV6-1
ASSSAWTSGSLRSYEQY | TRBJ2-7 | TRBV7-9
SARITSGGWSGELF | TRBJ2-2 | TRBV20-1
ATTITNLREQY | TRBJ2-7 | TRBV24-1
ATLGQGSTEAF | TRBJ1-1 | TRBV10-3
ASTRDTGELF | TRBJ2-2 | TRBV12-3/TRBV12-4
ASSLGLAVTYEQY | TRBJ2-7 | TRBV11-3
ASSRIKLDGEQF | TRBJ2-1 | TRBV4-3
SARALQGFGYT | TRBJ1-2 | TRBV20-1
SARPLGTDTQY | TRBJ2-3 | TRBV20-1
SVERDSASYEQY | TRBJ2-7 | TRBV29-1
ASSFSGTSYNEQF | TRBJ2-1 | TRBV27
ASSGREYYNEQF | TRBJ2-1 | TRBV25-1
ATGDNQPQH | TRBJ1-5 | TRBV6-2/TRBV6-3
ASSGGAGGSYEQY | TRBJ2-7 | TRBV27
ASSRGVGTGELF | TRBJ2-2 | TRBV12-3/TRBV12-4
ASSQVSWVGQGPNEQF | TRBJ2-1 | TRBV14
ASSFLGQGNSGNTIY | TRBJ1-3 | TRBV28
ASSLGVTGVYEQY | TRBJ2-7 | TRBV5-5
ASSQLAGGSNEQF | TRBJ2-1 | TRBV7-3
ASSLLSSTDTQY | TRBJ2-3 | TRBV28
ASSLGTRPNTGELF | TRBJ2-2 | TRBV5-1
ASSRGAGGRGEQY | TRBJ2-7 | TRBV3-1
ASRSFSSTDTQY | TRBJ2-3 | TRBV28
ASSGLSSYEQY | TRBJ2-7 | TRBV27
ASSLDLLGARWREAF | TRBJ1-1 | TRBV13
AVRKLAGSDNEQF | TRBJ2-1 | TRBV10-3
ASSYITWQEFEDTQY | TRBJ2-3 | TRBV6-1
ASSLALGLDTQY | TRBJ2-3 | TRBV7-8
ASRQGQGMGYEQY | TRBJ2-7 | TRBV6-1